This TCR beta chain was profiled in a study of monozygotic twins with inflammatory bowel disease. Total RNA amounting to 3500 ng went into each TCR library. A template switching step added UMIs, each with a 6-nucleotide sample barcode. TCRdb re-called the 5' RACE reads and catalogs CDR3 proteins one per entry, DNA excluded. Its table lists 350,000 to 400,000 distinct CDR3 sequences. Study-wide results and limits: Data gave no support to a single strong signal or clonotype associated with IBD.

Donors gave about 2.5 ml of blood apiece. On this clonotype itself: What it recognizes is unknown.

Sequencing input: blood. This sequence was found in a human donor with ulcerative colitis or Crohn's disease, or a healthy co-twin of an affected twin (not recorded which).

CDR3 sequence: CATSIQGDTQYF. The rearrangement uses TRBV15 and TRBJ2-3; absent DNA, TCRdb's TRBD1 call cannot be checked. Germline loops: CDR1 LNHNV, CDR2 YYDKDF (reference sequence). The CDR3 extends over 12 amino acids.